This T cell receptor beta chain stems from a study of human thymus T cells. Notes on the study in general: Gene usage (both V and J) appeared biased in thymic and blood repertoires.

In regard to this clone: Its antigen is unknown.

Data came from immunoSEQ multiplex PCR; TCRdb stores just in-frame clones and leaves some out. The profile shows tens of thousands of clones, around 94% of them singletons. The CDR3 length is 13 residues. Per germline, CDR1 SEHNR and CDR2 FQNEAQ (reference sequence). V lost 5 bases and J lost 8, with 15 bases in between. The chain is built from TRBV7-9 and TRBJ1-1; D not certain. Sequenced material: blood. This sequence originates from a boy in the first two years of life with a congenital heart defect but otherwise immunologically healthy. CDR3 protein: CASSPLPDKEAFF. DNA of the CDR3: TGTGCCAGCAGCCCTCTCCCGGATAAGGAAGCTTTCTTT.